The 10 T cell receptor beta chains below all came from one sample that was sequenced in a study of blood T cell repertoires in COVID-19. TCRdb keeps only in-frame clones here, not all; method: immunoSEQ multiplex PCR. The sample has about 220,000 clones, approximately 82% seen once. Material for sequencing was peripheral blood. These receptor sequences come from a woman of 80 years or more with acute or convalescent COVID-19.

The rearrangement joins TRBV27 to TRBJ1-1; D not resolved. This CDR3 comprises 12 residues. Per the germline V gene, CDR1 is MNHEY and CDR2 is SMNVEV (reference sequence). Trimming shortened V by 7 bases and J by 1 base, and 7 bases separated the two germline ends. The CDR3 sequence: CASKNWNTEAFF. The CDR3, as DNA: TGTGCCAGCAAGAACTGGAACACTGAAGCTTTCTTT.

The chain is built from TRBV9 and TRBJ1-6, with 9 bases that match TRBD1. This CDR3 is 15 amino acids long. CDR1 is SGDLS and CDR2 is YYNGEE in the germline V gene. Trimming took 5 bases from V and 8 from J; bases not matched to a gene: 8. The CDR3 coding sequence is TGTGCCAGCAGAGCTCCGGGACAGGGTGATTCACCCCTCCACTTT. This encodes CASRAPGQGDSPLHF.

This rearrangement joins TRBV9 to TRBJ2-1, with 7 bases lining up with TRBD1. The CDR3 is made up of 16 amino acids. Per the germline V gene, CDR1 is SGDLS and CDR2 is YYNGEE. Trimming cost V 0 bases and J 3 bases; bases outside gene matches: 6. For the CDR3, the DNA is TGTGCCAGCAGCGTAGGGGTAGGGGGCATCTACAATGAGCAGTTCTTC. This codes for CASSVGVGGIYNEQFF.

V is TRBV5-1 and J is TRBJ1-3; D uncertain. Deletions cut 0 bases from V and 0 bases from J, with 4 bases between. Germline V CDR1 and CDR2: SGHRS, YFSETQ. The CDR3 runs to 14 residues. The CDR3 DNA reads as TGCGCCAGCAGCTTGGACAACTCTGGAAACACCATATATTTT. It translates to CASSLDNSGNTIYF.

The chain couples TRBV5-6 to TRBJ1-1, with a possible D match to TRBD1 (6 bases). With 1 base removed from V and 3 bases from J, the gap between germline ends came to 7 bases. The germline CDR1 and CDR2 sequences are SGHDT and YYEEEE. CDR3 length equals 13 residues. CDR3 in DNA: TGTGCCAGCAGCTTGAACAGGGACACTGAAGCTTTCTTT. Translated: CASSLNRDTEAFF. The full variable domain, with the rest looked up from reference TRBV5-6 and TRBJ1-1, is DAGVTQSPTHLIKTRGQQVTLRCSPKSGHDTVSWYQQALGQGPQFIFQYYEEEERQRGNFPDRFSGHQFPNYSSELNVNALLLGDSALYLCASSLNRDTEAFFGQGTRLTVV.

V is TRBV7-2 and J is TRBJ1-2; D is perhaps TRBD1 (5 bases). V lost 0 bases and J 0 bases, leaving 8 bases between the germline ends. Per the germline V gene, CDR1 is SGHTA and CDR2 is FQGNSA. The CDR3 covers 15 residues. CDR3 in DNA: TGTGCCAGCAGCTTAGCCAGGGCCTCTAACTATGGCTACACCTTC. Amino acids: CASSLARASNYGYTF.

This rearrangement joins TRBV7-2 to TRBJ1-2; D is ambiguous. Germline lookup yields CDR1 SGHTA and CDR2 FQGNSA. The V gene lost 5 bases and the J gene lost 7 bases, with 14 bases spanning the gap. This CDR3 spans 13 amino acids. This CDR3 is CASSPQREAGYTF. The CDR3 DNA reads as TGTGCCAGCAGCCCCCAGAGGGAGGCTGGCTACACCTTC.

V gene TRBV5-1 combines with J gene TRBJ2-1, with TRBD2 matching over 8 bases. Germline CDR1 reads SGHRS; CDR2 reads YFSETQ. The CDR3 runs 14 residues. V was clipped by 5 bases and J by 7 bases; unmatched bases: 8. The CDR3 loop reads CASRDAGGGNEQFF. CDR3 in DNA: TGCGCCAGCAGAGATGCGGGGGGTGGTAATGAGCAGTTCTTC.

This clone was seen only a few times. The chain recombines TRBV28 with TRBJ1-1; D is ambiguous. The length of the CDR3 is 14 residues. Germline values: CDR1 MDHEN, CDR2 SYDVKM. Between the trimmed V and J ends, which lost 3 bases and 6 bases, there was a span of 14 bases. The CDR3 DNA sequence: TGTGCCAGCAGTTTTTTACAAAACCGCCCTGAAGCTTTCTTT. This codes for CASSFLQNRPEAFF.

The rearrangement links TRBV6-5 to TRBJ1-1; possible D gene TRBD1, 6 bases. The CDR3 runs to 14 residues. Trimming stripped 6 bases from V and 3 bases from J, with 14 bases between. The V gene's germline CDR1 is MNHEY and CDR2 SVGAGI. This CDR3 is CASSQQGWDTEAFF. CDR3 nucleotide sequence: TGTGCCAGCAGCCAACAGGGTTGGGACACTGAAGCTTTCTTT.